This T cell receptor beta chain was observed in a study of CD8 T cells in Susac syndrome. The CDR3 is 16 residues long. Germline-derived CDR1 and CDR2 are SGDLS and YYNGEE. The V and J ends lost 0 bases and 5 bases respectively, with 15 bases between them. This clonotype is a singleton in its sample. After extraction with the RNeasy kit, about 0.5 to 1 ug of the RNA was reverse transcribed using random hexamers. The amplification used immunoSEQ multiplex PCR on TCR beta CDR3; it spanned 54 Vbeta and 13 Jbeta. TCRdb passed the immunoSEQ multiplex PCR reads through MiXCR, listing each CDR3 protein once. Altogether 150,000 to 190,000 distinct CDR3 sequences are present, just under 95% being singletons, with the ten largest covering around 0.21%. In contrast to the negatively isolated CD8+ and CD4+ T cells, TEMRA cells were FACS-enriched.

V usage is TRBV9 and J usage is TRBJ2-1; D possibly uses TRBD1 or TRBD2 (5 bases each). Sequenced sample: CD8+ T cells from PBMCs. This sequence originates from a human donor with multiple sclerosis. The CDR3 protein is CASSVAGRRADNEQFF. Written as DNA, the CDR3 is TGTGCCAGCAGCGTAGCGGGACGCCGGGCCGACAATGAGCAGTTCTTC.